This T cell receptor (beta chain) was captured in a study of T cell responses to AZD1222 COVID-19 vaccine. Overall study findings and caveats: Following two doses of AZD1222, Spike-specific TCR breadth and depth rose. There were mostly white British donors and more females than males, and clonal diversity was possibly underestimated.

This clone was seen once. Its antigen is unknown. The CDR3 loop spans 11 amino acids. V lost 0 bases, J lost 10 bases, and 9 bases lay in between. Germline CDR1 DFQATT, CDR2 SNEGSKA (reference sequence). Using immunoSEQ multiplex PCR, the repertoire was profiled, and TCRdb retains in-frame clones only, with some absent. The table records more than 85,000 clones, roughly nine tenths of them present only once. This TCR was recovered from an adult who received the AZD1222 COVID-19 vaccine. Here the sequenced sample was peripheral blood, taken 28 days after the second AZD1222 dose. The V gene is TRBV20-1, the J gene TRBJ1-1; TRBD1 is a possible D gene (6 bases). In DNA form, the CDR3 reads TGCAGTGCTAGAGATCAAGGGGGAGCTTTCTTT. Its translation is CSARDQGGAFF.